This T cell receptor (beta chain) was captured in a study of blood T cell repertoires in COVID-19. Study as a whole: Sites in the United States, Italy and Spain provided acute and convalescent COVID-19 samples. Sources were T cells, B-cell-depleted T cells, or PBMCs; the material itself was cDNA or gDNA.

Germline CDR1 is SGHRS and CDR2 is YFSETQ. The V and J ends lost 0 bases and 7 bases respectively, with 16 bases between them. This CDR3 contains 15 residues. Source study methods: The authors estimated nucleated cell counts from reference gene primer amplification. The assay was immunoSEQ multiplex PCR, and TCRdb's table has in-frame clones only and misses some. Clone size and V and J calls were adopted from that table, with D and trimming inferred from the DNA. The table has around 50,000 clones, 88% seen once; the top ten hold about 10%. The chain joins TRBV5-1 to TRBJ1-1, with a weak D call TRBD1 (5 bases). The receptor comes from a man aged 45 to 65 with active COVID-19. Material: peripheral blood. CDR3 sequence reads: CASSLGQGYAYEAFF. The CDR3 DNA reads as TGCGCCAGCAGCTTGGGCCAGGGATATGCCTATGAAGCTTTCTTT.